These 23 T cell receptor beta chains came from one sample sequenced in a study of cytomegalovirus exposure and HLA in healthy donors. Produced via immunoSEQ multiplex PCR; TCRdb's table is partial and in-frame only. The sample has approximately 160,000 clones; 85% to 90% are singletons. The sequenced sample consisted of PBMCs. The receptors here all came from a woman under 30 in good health and CMV-seropositive.

This chain links TRBV5-6 with TRBJ1-2; tentative D call: TRBD1 (5 bases). This CDR3 spans 13 amino acids. The germline CDR1 and CDR2 sequences are SGHDT and YYEEEE. Trimming cost V 0 bases and J 7 bases, with 10 bases left between them. The chain's CDR3 is CASSLADSAGYTF. The DNA of the CDR3 is TGTGCCAGCAGCTTGGCCGACAGCGCTGGCTACACCTTC.

The rearrangement links TRBV6-1 to TRBJ2-7, with a possible D match to TRBD2 (6 bases). The V and J ends lost 4 bases and 0 bases respectively, with 19 bases between them. The germline V gene has CDR1 MNHNS and CDR2 SASEGT. CDR3 length equals 17 residues. DNA for the CDR3: TGTGCCAGCAGTGGGGGAGGTGGCGGGACCGGCTCCTACGAGCAGTACTTC. Protein: CASSGGGGGTGSYEQYF.

Details on this clone: The sample carries other DNA sequences with the same CDR3. The chain combines TRBV18 with TRBJ1-5; the D gene is possibly TRBD1 (6 bases). Germline V gene data show CDR1 as KGHSH and CDR2 as LQKENI. CDR3 size: 13 residues. V lost 6 bases, J lost 1 base, and 7 bases lay in between. The CDR3 spells CASSGQSNQPQHF. CDR3 coding DNA: TGTGCCAGCTCCGGACAGAGCAATCAGCCCCAGCATTTT.

V usage is TRBV18 and J usage is TRBJ2-7, with 10 bases aligning to TRBD2. Trimming cost V 3 bases and J 2 bases; bases outside gene matches: 7. The CDR3 consists of 16 residues. Germline CDR1 and CDR2: KGHSH and LQKENI. CDR3 region: CASSPVAGGKTYEQYF. The DNA for the CDR3 is TGTGCCAGCTCACCTGTAGCGGGAGGAAAGACCTACGAGCAGTACTTC.

J is TRBJ2-7 and V is TRBV7-2; 10 bases match TRBD2. This CDR3 region has 15 residues. Looked up from germline, CDR1 is SGHTA and CDR2 is FQGNSA. V was pared by 4 bases and J by 5 bases, with 8 bases of the junction left unmatched. CDR3 nucleotides: TGTGCCAGCAGCTCCCTGGGGACTAGCGTTCACGAGCAGTACTTC. As protein: CASSSLGTSVHEQYF.

The chain recombines TRBV7-6 with TRBJ2-7, with a possible D match to TRBD1 (6 bases). V shed 5 bases and J shed 3 bases, with 14 bases lying between them. CDR1 is SGHVS, CDR2 FNYEAQ, per germline. The CDR3 sequence is 14 residues long. For the CDR3, the DNA is TGTGCCAGCAGCGTACGTGGGGGCAGCTACGAGCAGTACTTC. Translating gives CASSVRGGSYEQYF.

The V call is TRBV30, the J call TRBJ1-2; 11 bases align to TRBD1. V lost 3 bases and J lost 8; bases outside the gene matches: 8. The CDR3 length is 14 residues. CDR1 is GTSNPN and CDR2 is SVGIG in the germline V gene (reference sequence). CDR3: CAWSPGTGGVGYTF. In DNA, the CDR3 is TGTGCCTGGAGCCCTGGGACAGGGGGAGTCGGCTACACCTTC.

The chain couples TRBV27 to TRBJ2-7; TRBD2 matches 8 bases. From germline, CDR1 is MNHEY and CDR2 SMNVEV (reference sequence). J was trimmed by 5 bases and V by 9 bases; bases with no gene match: 9. This CDR3 region has 13 residues. CDR3 loop: CASSREGLDEQYF. The CDR3 DNA reads TGTGCCAGTTCCCGGGAGGGCCTCGACGAGCAGTACTTC.

The chain couples TRBV19 to TRBJ1-2; 9 positions match TRBD1. This CDR3 region has 15 residues. V was pared by 5 bases and J by 3 bases, with 7 bases of the junction left unmatched. Germline V CDR1 and CDR2: LNHDA, SQIVND (reference sequence). This CDR3 is CASSSYTGGHYGYTF. CDR3 in DNA: TGTGCCAGTAGTTCGTATACAGGGGGCCACTATGGCTACACCTTC.

The gene calls are TRBV6-1 and TRBJ2-3, with 11 positions matching TRBD2. V was pared by 4 bases and J by 3 bases, with 3 bases of the junction left unmatched. The germline CDR1 and CDR2 sequences are MNHNS and SASEGT. The CDR3 extends over 15 amino acids. CDR3 in amino acids: CASSALAGGTDTQYF. As DNA, the CDR3 is TGTGCCAGCAGTGCTTTAGCGGGAGGGACAGATACGCAGTATTTT.

This chain uses TRBV2 with TRBJ1-1; 10 nucleotides match TRBD1. The CDR3 has 14 amino acids. In germline, CDR1 is SNHLY, CDR2 FYNNEI. The V and J ends lost 7 bases and 4 bases, in that order; junction bases with no gene match: 6. The DNA of the CDR3 is TGTGCCAGCACTGGGACAGGGGTCGTCACTGAAGCTTTCTTT. Translating gives CASTGTGVVTEAFF.

The rearrangement joins TRBV9 to TRBJ1-2, with D tentatively TRBD1 (5 bases). The germline V gene encodes CDR1 SGDLS and CDR2 YYNGEE. CDR3 length: 17 amino acids. The ends were cut back, 0 bases at V and 10 bases at J, with 25 bases in the middle. The CDR3: CASSVESLGVRVINYTF. CDR3 DNA: TGTGCCAGCAGCGTAGAATCTCTAGGCGTCAGGGTAATAAACTACACCTTC. The whole variable domain, remainder taken from reference TRBV9 and TRBJ1-2, is DSGVTQTPKHLITATGQRVTLRCSPRSGDLSVYWYQQSLDQGLQFLIQYYNGEERAKGNILERFSAQQFPDLHSELNLSSLELGDSALYFCASSVESLGVRVINYTFGSGTRLTVV.

For this clone: This CDR3 is also generated by other DNA sequences in the sample. J is TRBJ1-4 and V is TRBV28; TRBD1 aligns across 9 bases. V shed 8 bases, J shed 5 bases, and the junction held 6 bases outside the gene matches. This CDR3 region has 14 residues. Germline V gene lookup returns CDR1 MDHEN and CDR2 SYDVKM. CDR3 loop: CASRGTGGNEKLFF. For the CDR3, the DNA is TGTGCCAGCCGCGGAACAGGGGGCAATGAAAAACTGTTTTTT.

The chain combines TRBV20-1 with TRBJ2-7; D unresolved. This CDR3 is built from 11 residues. The germline V gene encodes CDR1 DFQATT and CDR2 SNEGSKA (reference sequence). The V end lost 3 bases, the J end lost 0 bases, and 3 bases lay between the germline ends. The CDR3 protein is CSARSSYEQYF. The CDR3 coding sequence is TGCAGTGCTAGGAGCTCCTACGAGCAGTACTTC.

The gene calls are TRBV7-9 and TRBJ2-7; D perhaps matches TRBD1 (6 bases). V shed 1 base and J shed 6 bases, with 16 bases lying between them. CDR3 length equals 15 residues. Looked up from germline, CDR1 is SEHNR and CDR2 is FQNEAQ (reference sequence). The CDR3 sequence is CASSLDGTGMGEQYF. The DNA for the CDR3 is TGTGCCAGCAGCTTAGATGGTACAGGGATGGGCGAGCAGTACTTC.

The chain carries TRBV28 and TRBJ1-5, with TRBD1 matching 7 bases. The trim removed 4 bases at V and 5 bases at J, leaving 11 bases unmatched. The CDR3 has 16 amino acids. CDR1 and CDR2 from the germline V gene are MDHEN and SYDVKM. The chain's CDR3 is CASSSLGQNFYQPQHF. The CDR3 DNA sequence: TGTGCCAGCAGTTCCCTGGGACAGAATTTTTATCAGCCCCAGCATTTT.

J is TRBJ2-3 and V is TRBV7-9; TRBD2 matches 9 bases. The CDR3 length is 15 residues. The ends lost 4 bases at V and 4 bases at J; junction bases unmatched: 6. Germline values: CDR1 SEHNR, CDR2 FQNEAQ (reference sequence). DNA for the CDR3: TGTGCCAGCAGCTCGGGACTAGCAGAATCAGATACGCAGTATTTT. Its protein is CASSSGLAESDTQYF.

This sequence joins TRBV5-1 and TRBJ2-7, with 13 bases identical to TRBD2. Germline V gene sequence: CDR1 SGHRS, CDR2 YFSETQ. The CDR3 totals 16 residues. V lost 4 bases and J lost 0; bases outside the gene matches: 4. The CDR3 bases are TGCGCCAGCAGCCGGGGACTAGCGGGATCCTCCTACGAGCAGTACTTC. Translation: CASSRGLAGSSYEQYF.

This clone was observed once. This rearrangement joins TRBV2 to TRBJ2-3, with unresolved D. Germline-derived CDR1 and CDR2 are SNHLY and FYNNEI. Trimming pared 9 bases from V and 3 bases from J, leaving 13 bases between. The CDR3 spans 13 residues. The CDR3: CASLSVRTDTQYF. The CDR3 bases are TGTGCCAGTCTTAGTGTCAGGACAGATACGCAGTATTTT. Together with reference TRBV2 and TRBJ2-3, the CDR3 gives the full variable domain: EPEVTQTPSHQVTQMGQEVILRCVPISNHLYFYWYRQILGQKVEFLVSFYNNEISEKSEIFDDQFSVERPDGSNFTLKIRSTKLEDSAMYFCASLSVRTDTQYFGPGTRLTVL.

The chain links TRBV4-2 to TRBJ1-3; 10 bases match TRBD1. The V segment lost 5 bases and the J segment 2 bases; nucleotides outside the gene matches: 3. Germline CDR1 is LGHNA and CDR2 is YNFKEQ. The CDR3 runs to 15 residues. The CDR3 reads CASSKGQGTGNTIYF. For the CDR3, the DNA is TGTGCCAGCAGCAAGGGACAGGGGACTGGAAACACCATATATTTT.

The chain has TRBV5-1 and TRBJ2-3; TRBD2 matches 10 bases. Trimming took 4 bases from V and 2 from J; bases not matched to a gene: 10. The germline gives CDR1 SGHRS, CDR2 YFSETQ. This CDR3 is built from 17 residues. CDR3 region: CASSPQPSGRNTDTQYF. CDR3 in DNA: TGCGCCAGCAGCCCGCAACCTAGCGGGAGAAACACAGATACGCAGTATTTT.

The chain is built from TRBV7-8 and TRBJ2-7, with 7 bases lining up with TRBD2. Unmatched junction bases numbered 10, after V lost 3 bases and J lost 5 bases. Germline values: CDR1 SGHVS, CDR2 FQNEAQ. The CDR3 length is 15 residues. This chain's CDR3 is CASSLIFLGGNEQYF. CDR3 sequence (DNA): TGTGCCAGCAGCTTGATTTTTTTGGGGGGGAACGAGCAGTACTTC.

Concerning this clone: Relative to the germline gene, one junction end is altered; a read error may explain this. V is TRBV7-7 and J is TRBJ2-5; tentative D call: TRBD1 (6 bases). CDR3 length: 15 amino acids. Germline V lookup: CDR1 SSHAT, CDR2 FNYEAQ (reference sequence). The CDR3 nucleotides are TGTGCTAGCAGCTCCCATAGGGGGACGGGAGAGACCCAGTACTTC. It specifies CASSSHRGTGETQYF.